Listed here are 29 T cell receptor beta chains from one sample, sequenced in a study of T-cell reconstitution after alpha-beta-depleted transplantation in children (dated by TCRdb to 2016 to 2017). The library came from PCR. The listed sequencing device is Illumina HiSeq 2500. Molecular barcoding was employed in the preparation of TCR libraries, with unique molecular identifiers being used to normalize TCRbeta repertoire quantification. Starting from the raw public reads, TCRdb applied fastp trimming at Q25, assembled clones with MiXCR and retained in-frame beta chains. Every CDR3 protein is listed once, alongside the most common genes and DNA of its rows. For this sample there are some 530,000 distinct CDR3 sequences; roughly an eighth appear just once. Jointly, the top ten make up about 5% of the sample. The sample was PBMCs from the stem cell graft donor, taken from the stem cell graft. These receptors were obtained from a human donor who donated a stem cell graft to a child with combined immunodeficiency.

V and J are TRBV5-1 and TRBJ2-7, with 7 nucleotides matching TRBD2. The junction had 13 bases not matched to a gene; V was cut back by 0 bases and J by 4 bases. This CDR3 is built from 17 residues. CDR1 and CDR2 (germline): SGHRS, YFSETQ. The CDR3 nucleotides are TGCGCCAGCAGCTTGGCGGCAGCGAGAGCGGGGTTGTACGAGCAGTACTTC. Amino acids: CASSLAAARAGLYEQYF.

The chain combines TRBV9 with TRBJ2-1, with 7 bases identical to TRBD2. The CDR3 length is 15 residues. The germline gives CDR1 SGDLS, CDR2 YYNGEE. V was clipped by 0 bases and J by 7 bases; unmatched bases: 7. The CDR3 sequence is CASSVGASGGNEQFF. The DNA for the CDR3 is TGTGCCAGCAGCGTAGGGGCTAGCGGCGGTAATGAGCAGTTCTTC. The full variable domain, with the rest looked up from reference TRBV9 and TRBJ2-1, is DSGVTQTPKHLITATGQRVTLRCSPRSGDLSVYWYQQSLDQGLQFLIQYYNGEERAKGNILERFSAQQFPDLHSELNLSSLELGDSALYFCASSVGASGGNEQFFGPGTRLTVL.

The chain carries TRBV7-2 and TRBJ2-1, with D perhaps TRBD2 (5 bases). Per the germline V gene, CDR1 is SGHTA and CDR2 is FQGNSA. V was clipped by 5 bases and J by 1 base, with 9 bases between them. CDR3 length: 14 residues. The CDR3 sequence: CASSGSDSYNEQFF. DNA of the CDR3: TGTGCCAGCAGCGGTAGCGATTCCTACAATGAGCAGTTCTTC. The variable domain in full, with the rest retrieved from reference TRBV7-2 and TRBJ2-1, is GAGVSQSPSNKVTEKGKDVELRCDPISGHTALYWYRQSLGQGLEFLIYFQGNSAPDKSGLPSDRFSAERTGGSVSTLTIQRTQQEDSAVYLCASSGSDSYNEQFFGPGTRLTVL.

This chain links TRBV4-3 with TRBJ2-5; the D call may be TRBD1 or TRBD2 (5 bases each). Germline assignment: CDR1 LGHNA and CDR2 YSLEER. This CDR3 is 16 amino acids long. The V gene lost 0 bases and the J gene lost 7 bases, with 18 bases spanning the gap. This CDR3 is CASSQDEASRAGTQYF. CDR3 bases: TGCGCCAGCAGCCAAGATGAGGCTAGCAGGGCGGGGACCCAGTACTTC.

This clonotype was recorded many times. The gene calls are TRBV12-3 or TRBV12-4 and TRBJ1-1, with no clear D. The V end was cut by 0 bases, the J end by 4 bases, with 6 bases between. The length of the CDR3 is 13 residues. The CDR3 DNA reads as TGTGCCAGCAGTTTAGCCCAGGCCACTGAAGCTTTCTTT. Its protein product is CASSLAQATEAFF.

The V gene is TRBV29-1, the J gene TRBJ2-2; no firm D call. V was pared by 5 bases and J by 1 base, with 5 bases between. The germline V gene encodes CDR1 SQVTM and CDR2 ANQGSEA. CDR3 size: 12 residues. The CDR3 protein is CSVSLNTGELFF. The CDR3 nucleotides are TGCAGCGTTTCCCTGAACACCGGGGAGCTGTTTTTT.

The rearrangement links TRBV6-5 to TRBJ2-7; TRBD2 is a possible D gene (5 bases). The CDR3 covers 15 residues. Germline CDR1 MNHEY, CDR2 SVGAGI. Trimming removed 0 bases from V and 0 bases from J, with 9 bases in between. CDR3 in amino acids: CASSYSVSGSYEQYF. In DNA, the CDR3 is TGTGCCAGCAGTTACTCTGTCAGCGGCTCCTACGAGCAGTACTTC.

In its sample, this clonotype was seen a few times. V and J are TRBV11-2 and TRBJ2-3, with 9 bases that match TRBD1. The CDR3 is 17 amino acids. Trimming removed 1 base from V and 0 bases from J; junction bases left unmatched: 5. Germline V CDR1 and CDR2: SGHAT, FQNNGV. CDR3 protein: CASSLGVGQGSTDTQYF. CDR3 nucleotides: TGTGCCAGCAGCTTAGGGGTGGGACAGGGCAGCACAGATACGCAGTATTTT.

The chain uses TRBV7-2 and TRBJ2-2; 14 bases are shared with TRBD2. The CDR3 consists of 20 residues. The V segment lost 4 bases and the J segment 7 bases; nucleotides outside the gene matches: 17. Germline lookup yields CDR1 SGHTA and CDR2 FQGNSA. The CDR3 here is CASSSRGTSGSSGWIGELFF. The CDR3 region has the DNA TGTGCCAGCAGCTCGAGGGGGACTAGCGGGAGCTCCGGGTGGATCGGGGAGCTGTTTTTT.

The chain carries TRBV5-1 and TRBJ1-4; 8 bases map to TRBD1. The germline gives CDR1 SGHRS, CDR2 YFSETQ. The CDR3 is made up of 16 amino acids. V lost 3 bases to trimming and J lost 4 bases; unmatched junction nucleotides: 8. The CDR3 here is CASSSGQGYINEKLFF. The CDR3 DNA is TGCGCCAGCAGCTCCGGACAGGGTTATATTAATGAAAAACTGTTTTTT.

This clonotype was recorded at least ten times. The chain is built from TRBV5-5 and TRBJ2-5; no clear D gene. In germline, CDR1 is SGHKS, CDR2 YYEKEE (reference sequence). The CDR3 has 16 residues. V gave up 0 bases and J gave up 0 bases, with 12 bases separating them. CDR3 DNA sequence: TGTGCCAGCAGCTTGGGTGAATCGTTTTACCAAGAGACCCAGTACTTC. The encoded protein is CASSLGESFYQETQYF.

This clonotype was seen once. Sequence at one end of the junction differs from germline and may be a read error. This chain joins TRBV7-3 and TRBJ2-1; D is perhaps TRBD1 (5 bases). The CDR3 has 17 amino acids. The V gene's germline CDR1 is SGHTA and CDR2 FQGTGA. CDR3 loop: CVSSLMAGSLLYNEQFF. CDR3 bases: TGTGTCAGCAGCTTAATGGCAGGGTCCCTCCTCTACAATGAGCAGTTCTTC.

The V gene is TRBV12-3 or TRBV12-4, the J gene TRBJ2-1, with 10 bases that match TRBD1. The CDR3 sequence is 13 residues long. V dropped 8 bases and J dropped 5; count of bases not matched to a gene: 3. CDR3 coding DNA: TGTGCCAGCTTGGGACAGGGGAACAATGAGCAGTTCTTC. Translating it yields CASLGQGNNEQFF.

The V gene is TRBV10-3, the J gene TRBJ2-3, with TRBD2 matching over 12 bases. CDR3 length: 18 residues. Germline assignment: CDR1 ENHRY and CDR2 SYGVKD. J lost 3 bases, V lost 0 bases, and 7 bases had no gene match. In DNA, the CDR3 is TGTGCCATCAGTGAGTCTAGGATAGGACTAGCGGGAACAGATACGCAGTATTTT. It encodes CAISESRIGLAGTDTQYF.

To note about this clonotype: A read error is possible here, since a much larger clone lies one base away. The chain joins TRBV24-1 to TRBJ2-1; no definite D call. In germline, CDR1 is KGHDR, CDR2 SFDVKD. There are 13 residues in the CDR3. CDR3 sequence reads: CATSGRSDNEQFF. CDR3 coding DNA: TGTGCCACCAGTGGCCGCTCCGACAATGAGCAGTTCTTC.

In this sample, this clonotype turned up a few times. V and J are TRBV7-2 and TRBJ2-7; 8 bases match TRBD2. The germline gives CDR1 SGHTA, CDR2 FQGNSA. After removal of 4 bases from V and 2 bases from J, the junction contained 13 bases not matched to a gene. The CDR3 runs to 17 residues. As DNA, the CDR3 is TGTGCCAGCAGCTCCCACCCGGGACTAGTCGGTCCCTACGAGCAGTACTTC. It encodes CASSSHPGLVGPYEQYF.

This clonotype turned up a few times. The genes are TRBV7-6 and TRBJ2-1, with TRBD2 matching over 12 bases. J lost 7 bases, V lost 5 bases, and 9 bases had no gene match. The germline V gene has CDR1 SGHVS and CDR2 FNYEAQ. The CDR3 covers 16 residues. This chain's CDR3 is CASSPRLAGESNEQFF. Here the CDR3 DNA reads TGTGCCAGCAGCCCCCGACTAGCGGGAGAATCGAATGAGCAGTTCTTC.

This clonotype has at least ten counts. This rearrangement joins TRBV9 to TRBJ1-1; D is ambiguous. The V gene's germline CDR1 is SGDLS and CDR2 YYNGEE. The CDR3 length is 12 residues. V was shortened by 0 bases and J by 7 bases, with 7 bases between the two germline ends. In DNA, the CDR3 is TGTGCCAGCAGCGTAGCGGGCAGTGAAGCTTTCTTT. Residues: CASSVAGSEAFF. The full variable domain, rest sourced from reference TRBV9 and TRBJ1-1, is DSGVTQTPKHLITATGQRVTLRCSPRSGDLSVYWYQQSLDQGLQFLIQYYNGEERAKGNILERFSAQQFPDLHSELNLSSLELGDSALYFCASSVAGSEAFFGQGTRLTVV.

This sequence joins TRBV20-1 and TRBJ2-2; 13 bases agree with TRBD2. The ends lost 5 bases at V and 5 bases at J; junction bases unmatched: 8. This CDR3 comprises 16 residues. CDR1 DFQATT and CDR2 SNEGSKA come from the germline V gene (reference sequence). CDR3 amino acids: CSASTSGGSRTGELFF. Here the CDR3 DNA reads TGCAGTGCTTCGACTAGCGGGGGGTCTCGTACCGGGGAGCTGTTTTTT.

This clonotype was observed at least ten times. The rearrangement joins TRBV6-4 to TRBJ2-1; 8 positions match TRBD2. V was pared by 0 bases and J by 8 bases, with 6 bases of the junction left unmatched. Germline V gene sequence: CDR1 MRHNA, CDR2 SNTAGT. CDR3 length: 15 amino acids. CDR3 amino acids: CASSDSTGGPDEQFF. CDR3 sequence (DNA): TGTGCCAGCAGTGACTCAACGGGAGGGCCAGATGAGCAGTTCTTC.

This clonotype was observed a handful of times. V usage is TRBV20-1 and J usage is TRBJ2-7, with 10 nucleotides matching TRBD2. J lost 3 bases, V lost 0 bases, and 5 bases had no gene match. This CDR3 contains 15 residues. Germline CDR1 and CDR2: DFQATT and SNEGSKA (reference sequence). Here the CDR3 reads CSARDVSGRVYEQYF. The CDR3, as DNA: TGCAGTGCTAGAGATGTAAGCGGGAGGGTCTACGAGCAGTACTTC.

This clonotype was seen more than once but under ten times. The CDR3 spells CAFCLFRFGQSSYNEQFF. For the CDR3, the DNA is TGTGCCTTCTGTTTATTCCGTTTCGGGCAGAGCTCCTACAATGAGCAGTTCTTC. The V and J genes are TRBV3-1 and TRBJ2-1; D is ambiguous. CDR1 and CDR2 (germline): LGHDT, YNNKEL (reference sequence). Between the trimmed V and J ends, which lost 11 bases and 0 bases, there was a span of 26 bases. The CDR3 is 18 residues long.

This clonotype turned up a few times. The V gene is TRBV4-2, the J gene TRBJ1-5; 9 bases agree with TRBD1. The V segment lost 1 base and the J segment 7 bases; nucleotides outside the gene matches: 11. From germline, CDR1 is LGHNA and CDR2 YNFKEQ. The CDR3 consists of 17 residues. Here the CDR3 DNA reads TGTGCCAGCAGCCAAGTGCTTACAGGGGGCGCTGGGCAGCCCCAGCATTTT. It codes for CASSQVLTGGAGQPQHF.

This clonotype was found a few times. The chain employs TRBV2 and TRBJ2-5; D may be TRBD1 or TRBD2 (6 bases each). This CDR3 contains 14 residues. The germline V and J ends were trimmed by 7 bases and 5 bases, with 17 bases remaining between them. Germline V gives CDR1 SNHLY, CDR2 FYNNEI. The DNA of the CDR3 is TGTGCCAGCACCCCGGGGGCTTTTGAGGAGACCCAGTACTTC. Translated: CASTPGAFEETQYF.

This clonotype was detected many times. The chain combines TRBV5-1 with TRBJ2-1; D is unclear. In germline, CDR1 is SGHRS, CDR2 YFSETQ. This CDR3 contains 14 residues. Trimming shortened V by 1 base and J by 6 bases, and 11 bases separated the two germline ends. CDR3 in DNA: TGCGCCAGCAGCTTGACAAGTTGGAGCAATGAGCAGTTCTTC. This encodes CASSLTSWSNEQFF.

The sample holds many counts of this clonotype. The V call is TRBV4-2, the J call TRBJ2-1, with D hard to call. The CDR3 has 16 amino acids. Trimming left V 0 bases short and J 7 bases short, with 16 bases between. Germline loops: CDR1 LGHNA, CDR2 YNFKEQ. The CDR3 protein is CASSQDRGLGWNEQFF. The CDR3 DNA sequence: TGTGCCAGCAGCCAAGATCGTGGGCTGGGGTGGAATGAGCAGTTCTTC.

This clonotype has only a few counts. This sequence joins TRBV7-9 and TRBJ1-4; D is undetermined. The ends were cut back, 8 bases at V and 8 bases at J, with 21 bases in the middle. In germline, CDR1 is SEHNR, CDR2 FQNEAQ (reference sequence). The CDR3 is 15 amino acids. DNA of the CDR3: TGTGCCAGCGCCGTGCAGCAAGGACTAGTGGAAAAACTGTTTTTT. It specifies CASAVQQGLVEKLFF.

The chain is built from TRBV18 and TRBJ1-6; 8 nucleotides match TRBD1. Germline V CDR1 and CDR2: KGHSH, LQKENI. This CDR3 region has 13 residues. V lost 6 bases and J lost 13; bases outside the gene matches: 8. The CDR3 DNA reads TGTGCCAGCTCTGACAGGGGTACTTTCCCCCTCCACTTT. Its translation is CASSDRGTFPLHF.

This clonotype was seen only a few times. The chain has TRBV5-1 and TRBJ1-2; the D gene is possibly TRBD1 (5 bases). Germline V lookup: CDR1 SGHRS, CDR2 YFSETQ. The CDR3 is 13 residues long. Trimming shortened V by 4 bases and J by 4 bases, and 11 bases separated the two germline ends. Here the CDR3 reads CASSPGETYGYTF. The CDR3 DNA follows: TGCGCCAGCAGCCCGGGGGAGACCTATGGCTACACCTTC.